This TCR beta chain was observed in a study of blood T cell repertoires in COVID-19. The assay was immunoSEQ multiplex PCR, and TCRdb's table has in-frame clones only and misses some. This table has under 250,000 clones, roughly 85% appearing once. Participants were placed into cohorts based on the clinical history they reported. V lost 11 bases, J lost 0 bases, and 21 bases lay in between. Germline V gene lookup returns CDR1 SEHNR and CDR2 FQNEAQ (reference sequence). The length of the CDR3 is 16 residues. Input material: PBMCs or T cells enriched from blood (not recorded which). This rearrangement joins TRBV7-9 to TRBJ2-3; a weak D match, TRBD2 (5 bases). The origin of this receptor is a woman in her thirties or forties who had been exposed to COVID-19. This CDR3 is CASRGHRAPSTDTQYF. The CDR3 DNA follows: TGTGCCTCCCGAGGGCATCGAGCACCTAGCACAGATACGCAGTATTTT.